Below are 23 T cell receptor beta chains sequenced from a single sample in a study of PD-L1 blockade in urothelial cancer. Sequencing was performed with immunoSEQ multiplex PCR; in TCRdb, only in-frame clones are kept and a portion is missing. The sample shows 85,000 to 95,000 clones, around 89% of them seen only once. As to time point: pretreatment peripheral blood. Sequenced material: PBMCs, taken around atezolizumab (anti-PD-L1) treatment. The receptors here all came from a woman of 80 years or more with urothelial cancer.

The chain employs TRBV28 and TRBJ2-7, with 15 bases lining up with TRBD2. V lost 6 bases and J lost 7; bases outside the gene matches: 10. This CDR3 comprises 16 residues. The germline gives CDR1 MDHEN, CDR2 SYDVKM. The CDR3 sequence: CASSGLAGGGGFEQYF. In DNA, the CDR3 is TGTGCCAGCAGCGGACTAGCGGGAGGGGGAGGGTTTGAGCAGTACTTC.

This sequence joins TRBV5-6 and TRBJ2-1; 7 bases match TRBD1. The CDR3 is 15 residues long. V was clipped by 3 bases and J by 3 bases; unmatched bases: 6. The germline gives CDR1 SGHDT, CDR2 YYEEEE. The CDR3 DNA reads TGTGCCAGCAGCTCGCCCCGGGACAGCTACAATGAGCAGTTCTTC. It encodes CASSSPRDSYNEQFF.

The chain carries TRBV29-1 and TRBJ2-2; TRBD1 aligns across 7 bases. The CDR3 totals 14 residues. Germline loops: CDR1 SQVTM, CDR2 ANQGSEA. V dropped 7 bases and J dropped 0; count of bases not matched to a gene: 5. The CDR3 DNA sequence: TGCAGCGCCAACAGGGGTTCGAACACCGGGGAGCTGTTTTTT. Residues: CSANRGSNTGELFF.

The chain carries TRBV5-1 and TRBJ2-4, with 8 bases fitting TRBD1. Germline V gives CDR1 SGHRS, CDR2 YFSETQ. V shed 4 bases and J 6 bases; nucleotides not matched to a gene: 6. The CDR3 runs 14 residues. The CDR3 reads CASSQGAVGNIQYF. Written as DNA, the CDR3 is TGCGCCAGCAGCCAGGGGGCCGTGGGAAACATTCAGTACTTC.

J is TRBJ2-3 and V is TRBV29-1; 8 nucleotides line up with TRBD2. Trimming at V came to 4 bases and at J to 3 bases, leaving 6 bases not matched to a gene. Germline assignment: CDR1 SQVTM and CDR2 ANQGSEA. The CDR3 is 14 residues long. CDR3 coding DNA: TGCAGCGTTGTACCGGGAGGGCAGACAGATACGCAGTATTTT. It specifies CSVVPGGQTDTQYF.

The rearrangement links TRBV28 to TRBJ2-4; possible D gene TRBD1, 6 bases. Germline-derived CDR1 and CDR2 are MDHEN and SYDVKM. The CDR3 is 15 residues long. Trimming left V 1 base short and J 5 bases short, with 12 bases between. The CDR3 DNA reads TGTGCCAGCAGTTTATTTTTCTCAGGGGAAAACATTCAGTACTTC. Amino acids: CASSLFFSGENIQYF.

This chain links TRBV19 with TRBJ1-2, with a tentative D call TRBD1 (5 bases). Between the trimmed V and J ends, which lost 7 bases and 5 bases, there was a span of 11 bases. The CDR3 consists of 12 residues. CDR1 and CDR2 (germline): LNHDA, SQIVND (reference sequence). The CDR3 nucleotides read TGTGCCAGTACCGTCAGGGATTATGGCTACACCTTC. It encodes CASTVRDYGYTF. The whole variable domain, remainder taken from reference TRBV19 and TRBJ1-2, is DGGITQSPKYLFRKEGQNVTLSCEQNLNHDAMYWYRQDPGQGLRLIYYSQIVNDFQKGDIAEGYSVSREKKESFPLTVTSAQKNPTAFYLCASTVRDYGYTFGSGTRLTVV.

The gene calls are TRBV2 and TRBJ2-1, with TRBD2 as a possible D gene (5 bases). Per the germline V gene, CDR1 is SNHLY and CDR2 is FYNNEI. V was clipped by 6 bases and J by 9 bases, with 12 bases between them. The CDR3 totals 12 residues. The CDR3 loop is CASRGTSVEQFF. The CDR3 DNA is TGTGCCAGCAGGGGAACTAGTGTTGAGCAGTTCTTC. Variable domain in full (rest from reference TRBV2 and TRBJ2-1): EPEVTQTPSHQVTQMGQEVILRCVPISNHLYFYWYRQILGQKVEFLVSFYNNEISEKSEIFDDQFSVERPDGSNFTLKIRSTKLEDSAMYFCASRGTSVEQFFGPGTRLTVL.

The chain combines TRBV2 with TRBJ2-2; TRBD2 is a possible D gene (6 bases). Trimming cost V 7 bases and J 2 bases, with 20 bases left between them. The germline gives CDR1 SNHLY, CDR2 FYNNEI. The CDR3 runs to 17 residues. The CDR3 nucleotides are TGTGCCAGCACTCCTGCGACGGGAGCATTTAACACCGGGGAGCTGTTTTTT. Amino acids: CASTPATGAFNTGELFF.

CDR3 in DNA: TGTGCCAGCAGTGAAGGGACTATCCCCCTGGGCTCCTACGAGCAGTACTTC. Protein product: CASSEGTIPLGSYEQYF. The chain couples TRBV6-1 to TRBJ2-7, with D possibly TRBD2 on 6 matching bases. This CDR3 has 17 residues. The germline V gene has CDR1 MNHNS and CDR2 SASEGT. The ends were cut back, 1 base at V and 0 bases at J, with 16 bases in the middle.

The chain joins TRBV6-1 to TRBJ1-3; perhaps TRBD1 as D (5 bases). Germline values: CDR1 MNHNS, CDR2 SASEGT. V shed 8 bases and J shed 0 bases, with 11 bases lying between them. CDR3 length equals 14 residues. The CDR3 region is CASASGDSGNTIYF. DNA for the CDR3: TGTGCCAGCGCCTCGGGGGACTCTGGAAACACCATATATTTT.

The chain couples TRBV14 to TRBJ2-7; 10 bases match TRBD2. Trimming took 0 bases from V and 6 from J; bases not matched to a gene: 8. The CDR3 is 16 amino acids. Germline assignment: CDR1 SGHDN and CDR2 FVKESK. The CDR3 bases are TGTGCCAGCAGCCAAGAAGAAGCGGGAGGGATAAGCGAGCAGTACTTC. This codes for CASSQEEAGGISEQYF.

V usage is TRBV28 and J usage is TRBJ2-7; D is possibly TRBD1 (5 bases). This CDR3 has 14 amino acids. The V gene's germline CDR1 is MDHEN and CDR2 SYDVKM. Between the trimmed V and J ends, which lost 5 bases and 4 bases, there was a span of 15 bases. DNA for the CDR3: TGTGCCAGCAGTCCCCTGACAGTTACTTACGAGCAGTACTTC. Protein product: CASSPLTVTYEQYF.

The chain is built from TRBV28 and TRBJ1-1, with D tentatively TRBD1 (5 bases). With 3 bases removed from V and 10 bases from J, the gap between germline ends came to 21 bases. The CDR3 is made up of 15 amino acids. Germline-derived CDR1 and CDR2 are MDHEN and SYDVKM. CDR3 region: CASSLSPGTGTVAFF. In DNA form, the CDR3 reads TGTGCCAGCAGTTTGTCCCCCGGGACTGGTACCGTAGCTTTCTTT.

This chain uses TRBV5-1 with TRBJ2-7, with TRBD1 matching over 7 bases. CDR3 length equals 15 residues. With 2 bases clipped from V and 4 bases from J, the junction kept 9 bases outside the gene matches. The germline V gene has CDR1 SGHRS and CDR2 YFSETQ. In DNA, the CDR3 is TGCGCCAGCAGCTTAGACAGGGCCCCTGGGTACGAGCAGTACTTC. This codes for CASSLDRAPGYEQYF.

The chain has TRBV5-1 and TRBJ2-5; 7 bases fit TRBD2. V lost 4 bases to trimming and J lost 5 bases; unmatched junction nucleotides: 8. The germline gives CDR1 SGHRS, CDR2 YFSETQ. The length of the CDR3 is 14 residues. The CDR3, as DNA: TGCGCCAGCAGCGTGGACGTGGGAGGGGAGACCCAGTACTTC. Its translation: CASSVDVGGETQYF.

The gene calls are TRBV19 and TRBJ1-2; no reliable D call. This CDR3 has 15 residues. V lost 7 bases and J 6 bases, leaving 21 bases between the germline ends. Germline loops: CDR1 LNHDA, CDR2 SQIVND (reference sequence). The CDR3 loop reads CASTNSPGATHGYTF. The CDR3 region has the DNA TGTGCCAGTACTAACAGCCCGGGAGCAACCCATGGCTACACCTTC.

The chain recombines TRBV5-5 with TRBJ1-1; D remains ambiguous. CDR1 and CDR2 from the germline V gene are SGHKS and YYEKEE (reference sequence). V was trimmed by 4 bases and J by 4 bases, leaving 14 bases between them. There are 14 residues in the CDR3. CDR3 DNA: TGTGCCAGCAGCGAGGGTGAGGGTGCCACTGAAGCTTTCTTT. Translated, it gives CASSEGEGATEAFF. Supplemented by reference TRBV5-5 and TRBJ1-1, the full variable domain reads DAGVTQSPTHLIKTRGQQVTLRCSPISGHKSVSWYQQVLGQGPQFIFQYYEKEERGRGNFPDRFSARQFPNYSSELNVNALLLGDSALYLCASSEGEGATEAFFGQGTRLTVV.

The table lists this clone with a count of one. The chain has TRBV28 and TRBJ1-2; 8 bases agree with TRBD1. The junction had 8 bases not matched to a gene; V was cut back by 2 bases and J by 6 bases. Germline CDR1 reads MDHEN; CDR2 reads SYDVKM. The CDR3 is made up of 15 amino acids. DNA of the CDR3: TGTGCCAGCAGTTTACCATCGGGACAGGCGGATGGCTACACCTTC. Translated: CASSLPSGQADGYTF.

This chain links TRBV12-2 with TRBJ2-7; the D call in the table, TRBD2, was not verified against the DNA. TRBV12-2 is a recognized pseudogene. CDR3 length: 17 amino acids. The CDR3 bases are TGTGCAAGTCGCTTAGGGGACGGCGGGAGGGCTGTGGTCGAGCAGTACTTC. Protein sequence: CASRLGDGGRAVVEQYF.

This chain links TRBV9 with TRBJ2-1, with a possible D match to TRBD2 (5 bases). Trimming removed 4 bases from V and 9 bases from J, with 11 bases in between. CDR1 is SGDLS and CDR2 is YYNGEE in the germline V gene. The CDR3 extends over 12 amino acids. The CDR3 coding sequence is TGTGCCAGCAGCAGACGTGAGGGTGAGCAGTTCTTC. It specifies CASSRREGEQFF.

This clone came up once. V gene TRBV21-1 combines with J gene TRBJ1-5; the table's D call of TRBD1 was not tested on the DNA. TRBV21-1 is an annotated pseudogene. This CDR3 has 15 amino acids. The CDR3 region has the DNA TGTGCCAGCAATCCGGGACAGGGGTATTATCAGCCCCAGCATTTT. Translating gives CASNPGQGYYQPQHF.

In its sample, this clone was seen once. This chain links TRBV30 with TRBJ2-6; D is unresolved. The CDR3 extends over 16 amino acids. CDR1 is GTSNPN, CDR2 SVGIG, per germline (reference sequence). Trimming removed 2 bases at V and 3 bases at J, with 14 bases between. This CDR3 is CAWSRAGSGGANVLTF. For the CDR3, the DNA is TGTGCCTGGAGTAGAGCCGGGTCTGGTGGGGCCAACGTCCTGACTTTC.